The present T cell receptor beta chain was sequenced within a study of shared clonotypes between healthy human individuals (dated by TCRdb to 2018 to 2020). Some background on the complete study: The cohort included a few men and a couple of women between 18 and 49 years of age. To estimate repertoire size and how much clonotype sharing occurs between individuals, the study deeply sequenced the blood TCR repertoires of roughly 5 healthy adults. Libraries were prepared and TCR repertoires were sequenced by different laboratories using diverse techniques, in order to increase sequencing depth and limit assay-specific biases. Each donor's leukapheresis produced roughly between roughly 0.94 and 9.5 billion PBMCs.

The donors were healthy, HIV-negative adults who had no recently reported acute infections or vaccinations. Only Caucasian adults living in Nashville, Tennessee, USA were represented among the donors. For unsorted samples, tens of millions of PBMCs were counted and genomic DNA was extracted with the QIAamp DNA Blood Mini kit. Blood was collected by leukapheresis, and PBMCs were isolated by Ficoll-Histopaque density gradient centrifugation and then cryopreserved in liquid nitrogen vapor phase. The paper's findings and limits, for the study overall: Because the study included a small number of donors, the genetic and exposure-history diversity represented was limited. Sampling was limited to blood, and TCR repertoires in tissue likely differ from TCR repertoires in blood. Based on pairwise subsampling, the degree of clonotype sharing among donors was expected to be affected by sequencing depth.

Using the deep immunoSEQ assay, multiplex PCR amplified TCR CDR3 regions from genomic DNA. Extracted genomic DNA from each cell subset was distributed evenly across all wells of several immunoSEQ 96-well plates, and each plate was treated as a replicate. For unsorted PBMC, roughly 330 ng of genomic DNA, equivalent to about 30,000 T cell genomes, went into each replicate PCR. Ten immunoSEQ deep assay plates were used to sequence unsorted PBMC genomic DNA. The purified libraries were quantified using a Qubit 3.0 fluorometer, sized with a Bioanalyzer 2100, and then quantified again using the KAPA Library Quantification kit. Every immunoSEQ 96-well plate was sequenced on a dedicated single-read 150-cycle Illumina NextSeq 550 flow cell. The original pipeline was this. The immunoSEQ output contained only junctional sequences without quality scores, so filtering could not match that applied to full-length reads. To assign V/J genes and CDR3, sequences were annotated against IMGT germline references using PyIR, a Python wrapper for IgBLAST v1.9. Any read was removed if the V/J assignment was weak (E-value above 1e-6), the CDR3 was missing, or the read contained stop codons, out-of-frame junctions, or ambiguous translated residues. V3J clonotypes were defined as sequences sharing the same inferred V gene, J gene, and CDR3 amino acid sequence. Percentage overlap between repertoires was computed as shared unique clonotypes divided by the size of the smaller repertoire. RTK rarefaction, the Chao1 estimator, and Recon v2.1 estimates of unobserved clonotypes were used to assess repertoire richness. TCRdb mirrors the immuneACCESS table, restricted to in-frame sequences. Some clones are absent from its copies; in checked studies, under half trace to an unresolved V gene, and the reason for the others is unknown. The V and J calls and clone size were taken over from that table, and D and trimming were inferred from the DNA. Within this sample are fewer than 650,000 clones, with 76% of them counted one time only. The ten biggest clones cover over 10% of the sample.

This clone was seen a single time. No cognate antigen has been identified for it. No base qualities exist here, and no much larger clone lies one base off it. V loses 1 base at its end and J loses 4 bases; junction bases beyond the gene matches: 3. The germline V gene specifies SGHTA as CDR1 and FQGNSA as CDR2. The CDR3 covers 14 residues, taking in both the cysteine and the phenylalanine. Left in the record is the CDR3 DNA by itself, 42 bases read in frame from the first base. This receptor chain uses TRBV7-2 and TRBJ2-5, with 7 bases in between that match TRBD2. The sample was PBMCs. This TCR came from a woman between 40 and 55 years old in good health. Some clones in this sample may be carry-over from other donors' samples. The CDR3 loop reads CASSLEAGTETQYF. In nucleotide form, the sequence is TGTGCCAGCAGCTTAGAAGCGGGAACAGAGACCCAGTACTTC.